The 20 T cell receptor beta chains listed next were all sequenced from one sample in a study of T cells after yellow fever vaccination. MiXCR was run by TCRdb on the 5' RACE reads, yielding one entry per CDR3 protein. The sample contains about 350,000 distinct CDR3 sequences, around a tenth of which appear only once. Here the sequenced sample was PBMCs, taken on the day of the first yellow fever vaccination. The receptor source for this set is a man between 18 and 35 years old who received the YFV17D yellow fever vaccine.

This clonotype was detected a few times. The chain is built from TRBV5-1 and TRBJ1-6, with 8 bases fitting TRBD1. The CDR3 length is 14 residues. CDR1 and CDR2 from the germline V gene are SGHRS and YFSETQ. V dropped 4 bases and J dropped 10; count of bases not matched to a gene: 7. The CDR3 coding sequence is TGCGCCAGCAGCACGACAGGGGAGGAATCACCCCTCCACTTT. This gives the protein CASSTTGEESPLHF. Complete variable domain (other parts from reference TRBV5-1 and TRBJ1-6): KAGVTQTPRYLIKTRGQQVTLSCSPISGHRSVSWYQQTPGQGLQFLFEYFSETQRNKGNFPGRFSGRQFSNSRSEMNVSTLELGDSALYLCASSTTGEESPLHFGNGTRLTVT.

V gene TRBV10-2 combines with J gene TRBJ1-1; TRBD1 agrees at 8 bases. V trimming: 5 bases; J trimming: 4 bases; junction bases outside the gene matches: 9. The V gene's germline CDR1 is WSHSY and CDR2 SAAADI. The CDR3 length is 15 residues. CDR3 loop: CASSPLDRGGTEAFF. Here the CDR3 DNA reads TGCGCCAGCAGTCCATTAGACAGGGGAGGCACTGAAGCTTTCTTT.

This clonotype was seen a handful of times. The rearrangement uses TRBV2 and TRBJ2-7, with 7 bases identical to TRBD1. This CDR3 spans 13 amino acids. Germline-derived CDR1 and CDR2 are SNHLY and FYNNEI. V shed 6 bases, J shed 3 bases, and the junction held 5 bases outside the gene matches. CDR3: CASSERTGYEQYF. The CDR3 DNA reads TGTGCCAGCAGCGAGCGGACAGGCTACGAGCAGTACTTC. The variable domain in full, with the rest retrieved from reference TRBV2 and TRBJ2-7, is EPEVTQTPSHQVTQMGQEVILRCVPISNHLYFYWYRQILGQKVEFLVSFYNNEISEKSEIFDDQFSVERPDGSNFTLKIRSTKLEDSAMYFCASSERTGYEQYFGPGTRLTVT.

The chain couples TRBV5-1 to TRBJ1-2, with D unclear. V was clipped by 2 bases and J by 2 bases, with 13 bases between them. In germline, CDR1 is SGHRS, CDR2 YFSETQ. This CDR3 has 15 amino acids. The CDR3 here is CASSFPEGRNYGYTF. As DNA, the CDR3 is TGCGCCAGCAGCTTCCCCGAGGGTCGGAACTATGGCTACACCTTC.

This clonotype occurred a few times. The rearrangement uses TRBV20-1 and TRBJ2-2; weak D call: TRBD2 (5 bases). CDR3 length: 15 amino acids. Germline assignment: CDR1 DFQATT and CDR2 SNEGSKA (reference sequence). V was trimmed by 0 bases and J by 2 bases, leaving 10 bases between them. CDR3 region: CSARDSRVNTGELFF. CDR3 sequence (DNA): TGCAGTGCTAGAGATTCGAGGGTAAACACCGGGGAGCTGTTTTTT.

This clonotype came up many times. The gene calls are TRBV5-6 and TRBJ2-1, with TRBD2 as a possible D gene (5 bases). Trimming removed 0 bases at V and 4 bases at J, with 8 bases between. Germline CDR1 and CDR2: SGHDT and YYEEEE. CDR3 length: 14 residues. CDR3 nucleotide sequence: TGTGCCAGCAGCTTGGATCGGACTTACAATGAGCAGTTCTTC. It encodes CASSLDRTYNEQFF.

This clonotype was picked up a small number of times. The chain couples TRBV20-1 to TRBJ2-4, with 8 bases aligning to TRBD2. Losses at the gene ends were 6 bases for V and 6 bases for J; bases not matched to a gene: 16. Per germline, CDR1 DFQATT and CDR2 SNEGSKA (reference sequence). CDR3 length: 16 residues. This CDR3 reads CSARNPRGGYGNIQYF. The CDR3 DNA reads as TGCAGTGCAAGAAACCCACGGGGGGGTTATGGAAACATTCAGTACTTC.

The chain is built from TRBV5-6 and TRBJ1-6; D is uncertain. There are 16 residues in the CDR3. V was shortened by 4 bases and J by 10 bases, with 21 bases between the two germline ends. The V gene's germline CDR1 is SGHDT and CDR2 YYEEEE. The CDR3 here is CASSVPGTLRGSPLHF. CDR3 DNA sequence: TGTGCCAGCAGCGTACCCGGAACCCTTCGAGGATCACCCCTCCACTTT.

The V call is TRBV4-1, the J call TRBJ2-3; D gene unclear. With 0 bases removed from V and 4 bases from J, the gap between germline ends came to 14 bases. The V gene's germline CDR1 is MGHRA and CDR2 YSYEKL. CDR3 length equals 16 residues. This chain's CDR3 is CASSQDLTGRPDTQYF. DNA for the CDR3: TGCGCCAGCAGCCAAGATTTAACCGGTCGTCCAGATACGCAGTATTTT.

This clonotype showed up just a few times. The rearrangement links TRBV2 to TRBJ2-3; D is unresolved. CDR3 length equals 14 residues. The V end was cut by 8 bases, the J end by 4 bases, with 16 bases between. Germline V gene data show CDR1 as SNHLY and CDR2 as FYNNEI. CDR3 DNA sequence: TGTGCCAGCCTCCTCATTTTGGCGCCAGATACGCAGTATTTT. Amino acids: CASLLILAPDTQYF. Full variable domain (missing parts from reference TRBV2 and TRBJ2-3): EPEVTQTPSHQVTQMGQEVILRCVPISNHLYFYWYRQILGQKVEFLVSFYNNEISEKSEIFDDQFSVERPDGSNFTLKIRSTKLEDSAMYFCASLLILAPDTQYFGPGTRLTVL.

This clonotype occurred a few times. This rearrangement joins TRBV5-1 to TRBJ2-3; TRBD2 matches 14 bases. The V segment lost 4 bases and the J segment 5 bases; nucleotides outside the gene matches: 6. The germline V gene has CDR1 SGHRS and CDR2 YFSETQ. The CDR3 covers 16 residues. DNA for the CDR3: TGCGCCAGCAGCCCGGGACTAGCGGGGGCTGGAGATACGCAGTATTTT. This translates into CASSPGLAGAGDTQYF.

The chain carries TRBV6-1 and TRBJ1-2, with D tentatively TRBD1 (6 bases). The germline V and J ends were trimmed by 5 bases and 0 bases, with 10 bases remaining between them. The germline V gene encodes CDR1 MNHNS and CDR2 SASEGT. This CDR3 region has 14 residues. The CDR3 loop is CASSRQDSNYGYTF. Here the CDR3 DNA reads TGTGCCAGCAGTCGACAGGATTCTAACTATGGCTACACCTTC.

The rearrangement joins TRBV5-1 to TRBJ1-3; TRBD1 might be the D (5 bases). Trimming took 0 bases from V and 2 from J, leaving 9 bases between them. Germline CDR1 reads SGHRS; CDR2 reads YFSETQ. This CDR3 is 15 amino acids long. CDR3 amino acids: CASSLEGPAGNTIYF. The CDR3 DNA reads as TGCGCCAGCAGCTTGGAGGGACCGGCTGGAAACACCATATATTTT.

This clonotype appeared a few times. The V gene is TRBV10-2, the J gene TRBJ1-3; a weak D match, TRBD1 (6 bases). Trimming left V 3 bases short and J 7 bases short, with 13 bases between. Germline CDR1 and CDR2: WSHSY and SAAADI. CDR3 length: 14 amino acids. DNA for the CDR3: TGCGCCAGCAGTGATGATCGGCAGGGGAACACCATATATTTT. Its protein product is CASSDDRQGNTIYF.

A few counts support this clonotype. The rearrangement uses TRBV15 and TRBJ2-3; TRBD1 aligns across 7 bases. Germline loops: CDR1 LNHNV, CDR2 YYDKDF (reference sequence). This CDR3 spans 15 amino acids. Trimming took 0 bases from V and 5 from J; bases not matched to a gene: 5. CDR3 DNA sequence: TGTGCCACCAGCAGAGATGACAGGGAAGGAGATACGCAGTATTTT. Translation gives CATSRDDREGDTQYF.

In its sample, this clonotype was seen a few times. The J gene is TRBJ2-3, the V gene TRBV12-5; no clear D. Germline V gives CDR1 LGHNT, CDR2 FRNRAP. The CDR3 spans 13 residues. Trimming pared 4 bases from V and 0 bases from J, leaving 5 bases between. The CDR3 sequence: CASGSKSTDTQYF. In DNA, the CDR3 is TGTGCTAGTGGTTCCAAAAGCACAGATACGCAGTATTTT.

This clonotype was counted ten times or more. The V call is TRBV2, the J call TRBJ2-5; 7 positions match TRBD2. Trimming at V came to 8 bases and at J to 5 bases, leaving 14 bases not matched to a gene. The germline CDR1 and CDR2 sequences are SNHLY and FYNNEI. The length of the CDR3 is 15 residues. Written as DNA, the CDR3 is TGTGCCAGCCGTAAAGGGGCGGCCGGGGGGGAGACCCAGTACTTC. This codes for CASRKGAAGGETQYF. Variable domain in full (rest from reference TRBV2 and TRBJ2-5): EPEVTQTPSHQVTQMGQEVILRCVPISNHLYFYWYRQILGQKVEFLVSFYNNEISEKSEIFDDQFSVERPDGSNFTLKIRSTKLEDSAMYFCASRKGAAGGETQYFGPGTRLLVL.

The chain carries TRBV7-2 and TRBJ1-5; TRBD1 matches at 9 bases. CDR3 size: 15 residues. The junction had 5 bases not matched to a gene; V was cut back by 6 bases and J by 2 bases. Germline CDR1 and CDR2: SGHTA and FQGNSA. The CDR3 loop reads CASRTQGAGNQPQHF. The CDR3 coding sequence is TGTGCCAGCAGAACACAGGGGGCTGGCAATCAGCCCCAGCATTTT.

This clonotype was counted ten times or more. The rearrangement joins TRBV12-3 or TRBV12-4 to TRBJ1-1; D is unresolved. V was clipped by 1 base and J by 0 bases, with 9 bases between them. The CDR3 runs 15 residues. CDR3 sequence: CASSLGGTVNTEAFF. DNA of the CDR3: TGTGCCAGCAGTTTAGGAGGTACGGTGAACACTGAAGCTTTCTTT.

The chain is built from TRBV5-1 and TRBJ2-3, with D possibly called TRBD1 or TRBD2 (6 bases each). Germline CDR1 reads SGHRS; CDR2 reads YFSETQ. V dropped 1 base and J dropped 6 bases, with 12 bases sitting between them. The CDR3 runs to 14 residues. CDR3 sequence: CASSLRGLWDTQYF. Written as DNA, the CDR3 is TGCGCCAGCAGCTTGCGGGGGCTCTGGGATACGCAGTATTTT.